These T cell receptor beta chains were read from a single sample in a study of T cell repertoires in ileal Crohn's disease. The assay was immunoSEQ multiplex PCR, and TCRdb's table has in-frame clones only and misses some. The sample lists about 17,000 clones, roughly three quarters seen once, with about 4.4% in the top ten. The specimen was ileal tissue. The source of these receptors is an adult with Crohn's disease. Both conserved end residues are part of each CDR3. Each record gives: J gene, D gene, V gene, clone size, CDR3 protein, CDR3 DNA. The D gene is left open where the match is weak. A clone size is listed for some rows: how often the clone was seen (once, few, many), or a class if it is expanded.

j_call: TRBJ2-1; d_call: NA; v_call: TRBV9; clone_size: NA; cdr3_aa: CASSPGTGGNEQFF; cdr3_nt: TGTGCCAGCAGCCCCGGGACGGGTGGGAATGAGCAGTTCTTC
j_call: TRBJ2-3; d_call: TRBD2; v_call: TRBV11-2; clone_size: NA; cdr3_aa: CASSLAGGLDTQYF; cdr3_nt: TGTGCCAGCAGCTTAGCGGGAGGGTTAGATACGCAGTATTTT
j_call: TRBJ1-5; d_call: NA; v_call: TRBV7-2; clone_size: once; cdr3_aa: CASSLEGGTYDSNQPQHF; cdr3_nt: TGTGCCAGCAGCTTAGAGGGTGGGACGTACGATAGCAATCAGCCCCAGCATTTT
j_call: TRBJ1-1; d_call: NA; v_call: TRBV6-5; clone_size: NA; cdr3_aa: CASRVTVNTEAFF; cdr3_nt: TGTGCCAGCAGGGTGACAGTGAACACTGAAGCTTTCTTT
j_call: TRBJ2-2; d_call: TRBD1; v_call: TRBV9; clone_size: NA; cdr3_aa: CASSLRTGSTSGELFF; cdr3_nt: TGTGCCAGCAGCCTAAGGACAGGGAGTACGTCCGGGGAGCTGTTTTTT
j_call: TRBJ1-2; d_call: NA; v_call: TRBV6-5; clone_size: NA; cdr3_aa: CASSPSAPGHGYTF; cdr3_nt: TGTGCCAGCAGTCCATCTGCACCGGGACATGGCTACACCTTC
j_call: TRBJ2-7; d_call: TRBD1; v_call: TRBV6-1; clone_size: NA; cdr3_aa: CASSERGTGSYEQYF; cdr3_nt: TGTGCCAGCAGTGAAAGGGGGACAGGGTCCTACGAGCAGTACTTC
j_call: TRBJ1-1; d_call: NA; v_call: TRBV6-6; clone_size: few; cdr3_aa: CASSDHTEAFF; cdr3_nt: TGTGCCAGCAGCGATCACACTGAAGCTTTCTTT
j_call: TRBJ2-7; d_call: TRBD2; v_call: TRBV5-4; clone_size: NA; cdr3_aa: CASSSTSGWTYYEQYF; cdr3_nt: TGTGCCAGCAGCTCCACTAGCGGTTGGACGTACTACGAGCAGTACTTC
j_call: TRBJ2-5; d_call: NA; v_call: TRBV6-1; clone_size: few; cdr3_aa: CATAAQQETQYF; cdr3_nt: TGTGCCACCGCGGCACAGCAAGAGACCCAGTACTTC
j_call: TRBJ2-1; d_call: NA; v_call: TRBV9; clone_size: few; cdr3_aa: CASSAQSGSLGEQFF; cdr3_nt: TGTGCCAGCAGCGCGCAATCCGGGTCCCTGGGAGAGCAGTTCTTC
j_call: TRBJ2-7; d_call: TRBD1; v_call: TRBV29-1; clone_size: NA; cdr3_aa: CSVENQGVGQYF; cdr3_nt: TGCAGCGTTGAAAACCAGGGGGTGGGGCAGTACTTC
j_call: TRBJ1-4; d_call: TRBD1; v_call: TRBV5-1; clone_size: NA; cdr3_aa: CASSLAGQGGKLFF; cdr3_nt: TGCGCCAGCAGCTTGGCCGGACAGGGAGGTAAACTGTTTTTT
j_call: TRBJ2-1; d_call: NA; v_call: TRBV5-4; clone_size: NA; cdr3_aa: CASSLDWNEQFF; cdr3_nt: TGTGCCAGCAGCTTGGACTGGAATGAGCAGTTCTTC
j_call: TRBJ2-1; d_call: TRBD1; v_call: TRBV27; clone_size: NA; cdr3_aa: CASIGDRTYNEQFF; cdr3_nt: TGTGCCAGCATAGGGGACAGGACCTACAATGAGCAGTTCTTC
j_call: TRBJ1-1; d_call: NA; v_call: TRBV19; clone_size: NA; cdr3_aa: CASSPAGMANKNTEAFF; cdr3_nt: TGTGCCAGTAGTCCCGCGGGAATGGCAAATAAGAACACTGAAGCTTTCTTT
j_call: TRBJ1-2; d_call: TRBD1; v_call: TRBV6-5; clone_size: NA; cdr3_aa: CASSRSTGADGYTF; cdr3_nt: TGTGCCAGCAGCCGTTCGACAGGGGCTGATGGCTACACCTTC
j_call: TRBJ2-1; d_call: TRBD1; v_call: TRBV14; clone_size: NA; cdr3_aa: CASSQEGQGENEQFF; cdr3_nt: TGTGCCAGCAGCCAAGAGGGCCAGGGGGAAAATGAGCAGTTCTTC
j_call: TRBJ2-7; d_call: NA; v_call: TRBV7-9; clone_size: NA; cdr3_aa: CASSLLKEVAGPYPYEQYF; cdr3_nt: TGTGCCAGCAGCTTATTAAAGGAGGTGGCAGGCCCCTACCCCTACGAGCAGTACTTC
j_call: TRBJ2-5; d_call: TRBD1; v_call: TRBV2; clone_size: NA; cdr3_aa: CASSSRDSAQETQYF; cdr3_nt: TGTGCCAGCAGCTCCCGGGACAGCGCACAAGAGACCCAGTACTTC
j_call: TRBJ1-2; d_call: TRBD1; v_call: TRBV25-1; clone_size: NA; cdr3_aa: CASSEPTGGQDYTF; cdr3_nt: TGTGCCAGCAGTGAGCCCACAGGGGGCCAGGACTACACCTTC
j_call: TRBJ2-1; d_call: NA; v_call: TRBV5-1; clone_size: NA; cdr3_aa: CASSLTQGSRNEQFF; cdr3_nt: TGCGCCAGCAGCTTGACGCAGGGTTCGAGGAATGAGCAGTTCTTC
j_call: TRBJ1-1; d_call: NA; v_call: TRBV28; clone_size: few; cdr3_aa: CAIKRSEGGETEAFF; cdr3_nt: TGTGCCATCAAAAGGAGCGAGGGAGGCGAGACTGAAGCTTTCTTT
j_call: TRBJ1-1; d_call: NA; v_call: TRBV7-6; clone_size: NA; cdr3_aa: CASSLDAGRGNTEAFF; cdr3_nt: TGTGCCAGCAGCTTAGATGCAGGGAGAGGGAACACTGAAGCTTTCTTT
j_call: TRBJ2-4; d_call: NA; v_call: TRBV2; clone_size: NA; cdr3_aa: CASESGSAGNIQYF; cdr3_nt: TGTGCCAGCGAAAGTGGATCGGCAGGGAACATTCAGTACTTC
j_call: TRBJ2-1; d_call: NA; v_call: TRBV7-2; clone_size: NA; cdr3_aa: CASSISGVSYNEQFF; cdr3_nt: TGTGCCAGCAGCATCTCGGGGGTATCCTACAATGAGCAGTTCTTC
j_call: TRBJ2-7; d_call: NA; v_call: TRBV11-3; clone_size: NA; cdr3_aa: CASSFGISYEQYF; cdr3_nt: TGTGCCAGCAGCTTCGGCATTTCCTACGAGCAGTACTTC
j_call: TRBJ2-1; d_call: NA; v_call: TRBV29-1; clone_size: NA; cdr3_aa: CSVGGGAQSYNEQFF; cdr3_nt: TGCAGCGTTGGAGGGGGGGCGCAAAGTTACAATGAGCAGTTCTTC
j_call: TRBJ1-5; d_call: TRBD1; v_call: TRBV7-2; clone_size: NA; cdr3_aa: CASSPRQGNSNQPQHF; cdr3_nt: TGTGCCAGCAGCCCCCGACAGGGTAATAGCAATCAGCCCCAGCATTTT
j_call: TRBJ2-3; d_call: TRBD2; v_call: TRBV5-1; clone_size: NA; cdr3_aa: CASSLQAGGDTQYF; cdr3_nt: TGCGCCAGCAGCTTGCAAGCGGGGGGGGATACGCAGTATTTT
j_call: TRBJ1-3; d_call: NA; v_call: TRBV5-1; clone_size: few; cdr3_aa: CASSLGGQLLSGNTIYF; cdr3_nt: TGCGCCAGCAGCTTGGGAGGACAGCTGCTCTCTGGAAACACCATATATTTT
j_call: TRBJ2-1; d_call: NA; v_call: TRBV28; clone_size: NA; cdr3_aa: CASSPAGVERSYNEQFF; cdr3_nt: TGTGCCAGCAGTCCCGCCGGGGTAGAGCGTTCCTACAATGAGCAGTTCTTC
j_call: TRBJ2-3; d_call: NA; v_call: TRBV25-1; clone_size: once; cdr3_aa: CASSEYRGPDTQYF; cdr3_nt: TGTGCCAGCAGTGAATATCGGGGTCCAGATACGCAGTATTTT
j_call: TRBJ2-7; d_call: NA; v_call: TRBV7-3; clone_size: NA; cdr3_aa: CASSPLYEQYF; cdr3_nt: TGTGCCAGCAGCCCTCTCTACGAGCAGTACTTC
j_call: TRBJ2-5; d_call: TRBD2; v_call: TRBV7-2; clone_size: NA; cdr3_aa: CASSFRLAGMRETQYF; cdr3_nt: TGTGCCAGCAGCTTCCGACTAGCGGGAATGCGGGAGACCCAGTACTTC
j_call: TRBJ2-7; d_call: NA; v_call: TRBV5-4; clone_size: NA; cdr3_aa: CASSLGRGSYEQYF; cdr3_nt: TGTGCCAGCAGCTTGGGCCGGGGATCCTACGAGCAGTACTTC
j_call: TRBJ1-5; d_call: NA; v_call: TRBV7-9; clone_size: NA; cdr3_aa: CASSYSGGNQPQHF; cdr3_nt: TGTGCCAGCAGCTACAGTGGAGGCAATCAGCCCCAGCATTTT
j_call: TRBJ1-2; d_call: NA; v_call: TRBV6-5; clone_size: NA; cdr3_aa: CASKHPEGSYTF; cdr3_nt: TGTGCCAGCAAGCATCCGGAGGGAAGCTACACCTTC
j_call: TRBJ2-6; d_call: NA; v_call: TRBV5-6; clone_size: NA; cdr3_aa: CASSLGPGFDYSGANVLTF; cdr3_nt: TGTGCCAGCAGCTTGGGGCCAGGGTTCGATTACTCTGGGGCCAACGTCCTGACTTTC
j_call: TRBJ1-2; d_call: NA; v_call: TRBV19; clone_size: NA; cdr3_aa: CASSTSGGGVGGYTF; cdr3_nt: TGTGCCAGTAGCACCTCCGGCGGGGGGGTAGGTGGCTACACCTTC
j_call: TRBJ1-2; d_call: NA; v_call: TRBV9; clone_size: NA; cdr3_aa: CASSQIYGYTF; cdr3_nt: TGTGCCAGCAGCCAGATTTATGGCTACACCTTC
j_call: TRBJ1-1; d_call: TRBD1; v_call: TRBV7-2; clone_size: NA; cdr3_aa: CASSRDRNTEAFF; cdr3_nt: TGTGCCAGCAGCCGGGACAGGAACACTGAAGCTTTCTTT
j_call: TRBJ2-3; d_call: TRBD2; v_call: TRBV7-9; clone_size: NA; cdr3_aa: CASSSQGTSGGTSTDTQYF; cdr3_nt: TGTGCCAGCAGCTCTCAAGGGACTAGCGGGGGGACTAGCACAGATACGCAGTATTTT
j_call: TRBJ2-3; d_call: NA; v_call: TRBV7-8; clone_size: once; cdr3_aa: CASSRAARGQYF; cdr3_nt: TGTGCCAGCAGCAGAGCGGCCCGGGGGCAGTATTTT
j_call: TRBJ2-3; d_call: NA; v_call: TRBV27; clone_size: few; cdr3_aa: CASSLGAQVSTDTQYF; cdr3_nt: TGTGCCAGCAGTTTAGGGGCTCAGGTTAGCACAGATACGCAGTATTTT
j_call: TRBJ2-1; d_call: TRBD2; v_call: TRBV7-8; clone_size: NA; cdr3_aa: CASTLRASGSPSSYNEQFF; cdr3_nt: TGTGCCAGCACCCTTCGGGCTAGCGGGAGCCCTAGCTCCTACAATGAGCAGTTCTTC
j_call: TRBJ2-7; d_call: NA; v_call: TRBV5-6; clone_size: NA; cdr3_aa: CASSLATYTRDHSYEQYF; cdr3_nt: TGTGCCAGCAGCTTGGCCACTTACACCAGGGATCACTCGTACGAGCAGTACTTC
j_call: TRBJ1-5; d_call: NA; v_call: TRBV19; clone_size: NA; cdr3_aa: CASSTYRDKQPQHF; cdr3_nt: TGTGCCAGTAGTACATACAGGGATAAACAGCCCCAGCATTTT
j_call: TRBJ2-5; d_call: NA; v_call: TRBV2; clone_size: few; cdr3_aa: CASSVSGTQYF; cdr3_nt: TGTGCCAGCAGTGTGAGTGGGACCCAGTACTTC
j_call: TRBJ1-1; d_call: TRBD1; v_call: TRBV20-1; clone_size: few; cdr3_aa: CSAARQGQAFF; cdr3_nt: TGCAGTGCAGCCCGACAGGGACAAGCTTTCTTT
j_call: TRBJ1-5; d_call: TRBD1; v_call: TRBV4-1; clone_size: NA; cdr3_aa: CASSPYEGAAINQPQHF; cdr3_nt: TGCGCCAGCAGCCCCTACGAGGGGGCAGCCATTAATCAGCCCCAGCATTTT
j_call: TRBJ1-2; d_call: NA; v_call: TRBV5-4; clone_size: NA; cdr3_aa: CASSSGFGYTF; cdr3_nt: TGTGCCAGCAGCTCAGGGTTCGGCTACACCTTC